Shown below are 31 T cell receptor beta chains from a single sample sequenced in a study of CD8+ T cells in alopecia areata. Following RNA extraction, reverse transcription yielded cDNA that acted as the sequencing template. Produced via immunoSEQ multiplex PCR; TCRdb's table is partial and in-frame only. Among around 190,000 clones listed, just over 55% were seen once. The sample was CD8+ T cells sorted from blood. The receptors stem from a human donor in good health.

The J gene is TRBJ2-5, the V gene TRBV11-2; 9 positions match TRBD1. The CDR3 is made up of 15 amino acids. With 7 bases clipped from V and 5 bases from J, the junction kept 11 bases outside the gene matches. CDR1 is SGHAT and CDR2 is FQNNGV in the germline V gene. CDR3 amino acids: CASTPGQGEAETQYF. The CDR3 DNA reads as TGTGCCAGCACCCCGGGACAGGGTGAGGCGGAGACCCAGTACTTC.

This clone was seen more than once but under ten times. The chain employs TRBV5-4 and TRBJ2-3, with 10 bases fitting TRBD2. The V and J ends lost 2 bases and 5 bases, in that order; junction bases with no gene match: 8. CDR3 length equals 16 residues. Germline CDR1 and CDR2: SGHNT and YYREEE (reference sequence). For the CDR3, the DNA is TGTGCCAGCAGCTTAACTTCAGCGGGGGGGCGAGATACGCAGTATTTT. Protein: CASSLTSAGGRDTQYF. Full variable domain (remainder filled in from reference TRBV5-4 and TRBJ2-3): ETGVTQSPTHLIKTRGQQVTLRCSSQSGHNTVSWYQQALGQGPQFIFQYYREEENGRGNFPPRFSGLQFPNYSSELNVNALELDDSALYLCASSLTSAGGRDTQYFGPGTRLTVL.

The chain has TRBV27 and TRBJ1-1; D unresolved. V lost 5 bases and J 1 base, leaving 11 bases between the germline ends. Germline CDR1 MNHEY, CDR2 SMNVEV (reference sequence). The CDR3 length is 14 residues. DNA of the CDR3: TGTGCCAGCAGTCCCCATGAGGGGAACACTGAAGCTTTCTTT. Encoded protein: CASSPHEGNTEAFF.

There are a few counts of this clone. This sample includes further DNA sequences coding for the same CDR3. The genes are TRBV27 and TRBJ1-1; TRBD1 matches at 7 bases. With V trimmed by 5 bases and J by 1 base, 4 bases remained unmatched. Germline V gives CDR1 MNHEY, CDR2 SMNVEV (reference sequence). This CDR3 is 14 amino acids long. The CDR3 region is CASSPGTANTEAFF. CDR3 in DNA: TGTGCCAGCAGTCCCGGGACAGCGAACACTGAAGCTTTCTTT.

This clone was counted a few times. The chain combines TRBV10-1 with TRBJ2-1; D gene unclear. The CDR3 spans 12 residues. Trimming shortened V by 2 bases and J by 6 bases, and 5 bases separated the two germline ends. The V gene's germline CDR1 is WNHNN and CDR2 SYGVQD (reference sequence). CDR3 nucleotide sequence: TGCGCCAGCAGTGAGGACCCCAATGAGCAGTTCTTC. Protein sequence: CASSEDPNEQFF.

The gene calls are TRBV5-6 and TRBJ2-7; maybe TRBD2 (5 bases). Trimming cost V 3 bases and J 2 bases, with 12 bases left between them. The CDR3 has 14 residues. Germline V gene lookup returns CDR1 SGHDT and CDR2 YYEEEE. CDR3 residues: CASSSGSGAYEQYF. The CDR3 DNA is TGTGCCAGCAGCTCGGGCAGCGGAGCCTACGAGCAGTACTTC.

The chain is built from TRBV15 and TRBJ1-4; D unclear. V was cut by 5 bases and J by 10 bases, with 14 bases left in between. Germline assignment: CDR1 LNHNV and CDR2 YYDKDF (reference sequence). The CDR3 spans 13 residues. This CDR3 is CATSSQFGGKLFF. The CDR3 bases are TGTGCCACCAGCTCACAGTTTGGCGGAAAACTGTTTTTT.

This clone was seen a few times. The gene calls are TRBV5-1 and TRBJ1-1, with unresolved D. Trimming removed 0 bases at V and 7 bases at J, with 7 bases between. This CDR3 region has 12 residues. Germline V lookup: CDR1 SGHRS, CDR2 YFSETQ. The CDR3 sequence is CASSLDFLEAFF. The CDR3 bases are TGCGCCAGCAGCTTGGACTTCCTTGAAGCTTTCTTT.

The chain joins TRBV27 to TRBJ1-2; no clear D. The CDR3 is made up of 13 amino acids. The V gene's germline CDR1 is MNHEY and CDR2 SMNVEV (reference sequence). Trimming left V 3 bases short and J 7 bases short, with 12 bases between. The chain's CDR3 is CASSLSGVGGYTF. CDR3 sequence (DNA): TGTGCCAGCAGTTTGTCGGGTGTGGGTGGCTACACCTTC.

The table lists this clone with a few counts. The chain recombines TRBV4-1 with TRBJ2-7, with 7 nucleotides matching TRBD1. V shed 5 bases, J shed 2 bases, and the junction held 6 bases outside the gene matches. The CDR3 consists of 14 residues. From germline, CDR1 is MGHRA and CDR2 YSYEKL. Written as DNA, the CDR3 is TGCGCCAGCAGCTTGAGACAGGGACCCTACGAGCAGTACTTC. Protein product: CASSLRQGPYEQYF.

As for this clone: Additional DNA sequences in this sample encode the identical CDR3. The chain combines TRBV2 with TRBJ2-3, with 9 positions matching TRBD1. The V and J ends lost 5 bases and 2 bases, in that order; junction bases with no gene match: 2. Germline V CDR1 and CDR2: SNHLY, FYNNEI. This CDR3 contains 14 residues. DNA for the CDR3: TGTGCCAGCAGTCGGGACAGGGACACAGATACGCAGTATTTT. Protein sequence: CASSRDRDTDTQYF.

The table lists this clone with a few counts. Within the sample, other DNA sequences also encode this same CDR3. The chain joins TRBV29-1 to TRBJ2-4; maybe TRBD1 (6 bases). V lost 4 bases to trimming and J lost 1 base, with 8 bases between them. The CDR3 sequence is 13 residues long. Germline V gene lookup returns CDR1 SQVTM and CDR2 ANQGSEA. CDR3 DNA sequence: TGCAGCGTTGTTGGGGGCGCCAAAAACATTCAGTACTTC. Translating gives CSVVGGAKNIQYF.

This chain uses TRBV5-7 with TRBJ2-1; no clear D gene. TRBV5-7 is treated as an ORF (open reading frame) with a function not yet certain. V was pared by 4 bases and J by 8 bases, with 10 bases between. CDR3 length: 12 amino acids. The CDR3 sequence is CASSTPVYEQFF. Written as DNA, the CDR3 is TGTGCCAGCAGCACCCCGGTCTATGAGCAGTTCTTC.

This clone was detected only a few times. The CDR3 loop is CASSANRHEQYF. The CDR3 coding sequence is TGTGCCAGCAGCGCGAATCGTCACGAGCAGTACTTC. The rearrangement uses TRBV9 and TRBJ2-7; no reliable D call. The V end lost 3 bases, the J end lost 5 bases, and 9 bases lay between the germline ends. The length of the CDR3 is 12 residues. Per the germline V gene, CDR1 is SGDLS and CDR2 is YYNGEE.

V gene TRBV4-1 combines with J gene TRBJ1-2; D is ambiguous. Germline loops: CDR1 MGHRA, CDR2 YSYEKL. The CDR3 sequence is 12 residues long. V lost 1 base, J lost 8 bases, and 8 bases lay in between. The chain's CDR3 is CASSQGAGGYTF. The CDR3, as DNA: TGCGCCAGCAGCCAAGGGGCGGGAGGCTACACCTTC.

The count of this clone is one. The V gene is TRBV29-1, the J gene TRBJ2-7; D possibly corresponds to TRBD1 (5 bases). This CDR3 is 14 amino acids long. The germline CDR1 and CDR2 sequences are SQVTM and ANQGSEA. The germline V and J ends were trimmed by 5 bases and 3 bases, with 17 bases remaining between them. DNA for the CDR3: TGCAGCGTTCAAGGGGCCGGGTCTTACTACGAGCAGTACTTC. Its translation is CSVQGAGSYYEQYF.

The CDR3 reads CASSLGLGPSNEQFF. CDR3 nucleotides: TGTGCCAGCAGCTTAGGCCTAGGCCCCTCCAATGAGCAGTTCTTC. V is TRBV7-9 and J is TRBJ2-1; D is uncertain. The CDR3 has 15 residues. Germline V gene sequence: CDR1 SEHNR, CDR2 FQNEAQ (reference sequence). The germline V and J ends were trimmed by 1 base and 6 bases, with 13 bases remaining between them.

A word on this clone: Compared with germline, one end of the junction differs, possibly owing to a read error. The chain recombines TRBV27 with TRBJ1-1; 8 bases line up with TRBD1. The CDR3 consists of 16 residues. Germline CDR1 MNHEY, CDR2 SMNVEV (reference sequence). The CDR3 coding sequence is TGTGCCAGCAGTTACAGGGGGTATGGTATGAATACTGAAGCTTTCTTT. This codes for CASSYRGYGMNTEAFF.

This chain uses TRBV27 with TRBJ2-7; D not resolved. Trimming took 9 bases from V and 2 from J, leaving 11 bases between them. CDR1 and CDR2 (germline): MNHEY, SMNVEV (reference sequence). CDR3 length: 12 amino acids. The CDR3 DNA is TGTGCCAGTGGTCCGACGGCCTACGAGCAGTACTTC. It translates to CASGPTAYEQYF.

As for this clone: A much more abundant neighbour one base away suggests this may be a read error. The V and J genes are TRBV11-2 and TRBJ1-1; D remains ambiguous. From germline, CDR1 is SGHAT and CDR2 FQNNGV. This CDR3 comprises 13 residues. V lost 1 base and J 4 bases, leaving 7 bases between the germline ends. CDR3 amino acids: CASSLVGSTEAFF. The CDR3 nucleotides are TGTGCCAGCAGCTTAGTAGGGAGCACTGAAGCTTTCTTT.

This clone was detected a few times. The chain employs TRBV29-1 and TRBJ2-7; perhaps TRBD2 as D (6 bases). The V end lost 4 bases, the J end lost 5 bases, and 12 bases lay between the germline ends. The CDR3 consists of 12 residues. Germline V lookup: CDR1 SQVTM, CDR2 ANQGSEA. The CDR3 here is CSVVSAGNEQYF. CDR3 nucleotides: TGCAGCGTTGTGTCTGCGGGAAACGAGCAGTACTTC.

This clone has a handful of counts. The CDR3 nucleotides read TGTGCCAGCAGCGCGGGCCTAGCTACCGACGAGCAGTACTTC. Protein: CASSAGLATDEQYF. The chain is built from TRBV5-6 and TRBJ2-7, with D maybe TRBD2 (5 bases). Per germline, CDR1 SGHDT and CDR2 YYEEEE. Trimming cost V 4 bases and J 5 bases, with 16 bases left between them. The CDR3 loop spans 14 amino acids.

DNA of the CDR3: TGCAGCGTTGAAATCGGGGAAAGCACAGATACGCAGTATTTT. Its protein is CSVEIGESTDTQYF. The gene calls are TRBV29-1 and TRBJ2-3, with D possibly TRBD2 on 5 matching bases. CDR3 length: 14 amino acids. The V and J ends lost 2 bases and 0 bases respectively, with 9 bases between them. The germline CDR1 and CDR2 sequences are SQVTM and ANQGSEA.

Concerning this clone: One end of the junction does not line up with germline, which may come from a read error. The chain carries TRBV30 and TRBJ2-7; D gene unclear. This CDR3 has 11 amino acids. The V gene's germline CDR1 is GTSNPN and CDR2 SVGIG (reference sequence). Written as DNA, the CDR3 is TGTGCCTGGAGTGTACCCCGCCGGGTGCACTTC. Translating it yields CAWSVPRRVHF. The whole variable domain, remainder taken from reference TRBV30 and TRBJ2-7, is SQTIHQWPATLVQPVGSPLSLECTVEGTSNPNLYWYRQAAGRGLQLLFYSVGIGQISSEVPQNLSASRPQDRQFILSSKKLLLSDSGFYLCAWSVPRRVHFGPGTRLTVT.

This clone came up once. The chain uses TRBV5-1 and TRBJ2-2, with 10 bases matching TRBD2. Unmatched junction bases numbered 9, after V lost 7 bases and J lost 6 bases. This CDR3 region has 15 residues. Germline V gene lookup returns CDR1 SGHRS and CDR2 YFSETQ. This chain's CDR3 is CASHEASGGAGELFF. CDR3 nucleotides: TGCGCCAGCCACGAGGCTAGCGGGGGTGCCGGGGAGCTGTTTTTT.

Concerning this clone itself: Other DNA sequences within the sample encode an identical CDR3. The rearrangement joins TRBV5-1 to TRBJ2-7, with D unresolved. The CDR3 is made up of 13 amino acids. Trimming took 4 bases from V and 3 from J, leaving 11 bases between them. CDR1 SGHRS and CDR2 YFSETQ come from the germline V gene. The CDR3: CASSPPSDYEQYF. The DNA of the CDR3 is TGCGCCAGCAGCCCCCCGTCGGACTACGAGCAGTACTTC. Full variable domain (remainder filled in from reference TRBV5-1 and TRBJ2-7): KAGVTQTPRYLIKTRGQQVTLSCSPISGHRSVSWYQQTPGQGLQFLFEYFSETQRNKGNFPGRFSGRQFSNSRSEMNVSTLELGDSALYLCASSPPSDYEQYFGPGTRLTVT.

In this sample, this clone turned up once. The chain couples TRBV27 to TRBJ2-2, with D unclear. V lost 3 bases and J lost 5, with 7 bases in between. CDR3 length: 13 residues. Germline assignment: CDR1 MNHEY and CDR2 SMNVEV (reference sequence). This chain's CDR3 is CASSFILTGELFF. For the CDR3, the DNA is TGTGCCAGCAGTTTTATCCTTACCGGGGAGCTGTTTTTT.

This chain joins TRBV29-1 and TRBJ1-1; D call uncertain. Germline V gene data show CDR1 as SQVTM and CDR2 as ANQGSEA. The V gene lost 6 bases and the J gene lost 0 bases, with 17 bases spanning the gap. This CDR3 has 15 amino acids. The CDR3 nucleotides read TGCAGCGTCCCAGACCGACAAGCTCTGAACACTGAAGCTTTCTTT. Translation gives CSVPDRQALNTEAFF.

V gene TRBV27 combines with J gene TRBJ1-6; tentative D call: TRBD1 (5 bases). The CDR3 has 15 amino acids. Between the trimmed V and J ends, which lost 7 bases and 12 bases, there was a span of 22 bases. From germline, CDR1 is MNHEY and CDR2 SMNVEV (reference sequence). The chain's CDR3 is CASTMAGEEGRPLHF. The CDR3 bases are TGTGCCAGCACCATGGCCGGGGAGGAGGGACGACCCCTCCACTTT.

The genes are TRBV29-1 and TRBJ1-3; unclear D gene. This CDR3 is built from 12 residues. V lost 5 bases and J lost 2, with 7 bases in between. The germline V gene has CDR1 SQVTM and CDR2 ANQGSEA. The CDR3 is CSVRVTGNTIYF. The CDR3 DNA sequence: TGCAGCGTTCGGGTCACTGGAAACACCATATATTTT. The full variable domain, in which reference TRBV29-1 and TRBJ1-3 provide the parts outside the CDR3, is SAVISQKPSRDICQRGTSLTIQCQVDSQVTMMFWYRQQPGQSLTLIATANQGSEATYESGFVIDKFPISRPNLTFSTLTVSNMSPEDSSIYLCSVRVTGNTIYFGEGSWLTVV.

This clone was seen more than once but under ten times. CDR3 coding DNA: TGTGCCAGCAGCCCCACCGGGACCTGGGATTCACCCCTCCACTTT. Amino acid sequence: CASSPTGTWDSPLHF. J is TRBJ1-6 and V is TRBV7-9, with a tentative D call TRBD1 (5 bases). CDR1 SEHNR and CDR2 FQNEAQ come from the germline V gene (reference sequence). The CDR3 contains 15 residues. Trimming took off 5 bases at V and 8 bases at J, with 16 bases between the two ends.